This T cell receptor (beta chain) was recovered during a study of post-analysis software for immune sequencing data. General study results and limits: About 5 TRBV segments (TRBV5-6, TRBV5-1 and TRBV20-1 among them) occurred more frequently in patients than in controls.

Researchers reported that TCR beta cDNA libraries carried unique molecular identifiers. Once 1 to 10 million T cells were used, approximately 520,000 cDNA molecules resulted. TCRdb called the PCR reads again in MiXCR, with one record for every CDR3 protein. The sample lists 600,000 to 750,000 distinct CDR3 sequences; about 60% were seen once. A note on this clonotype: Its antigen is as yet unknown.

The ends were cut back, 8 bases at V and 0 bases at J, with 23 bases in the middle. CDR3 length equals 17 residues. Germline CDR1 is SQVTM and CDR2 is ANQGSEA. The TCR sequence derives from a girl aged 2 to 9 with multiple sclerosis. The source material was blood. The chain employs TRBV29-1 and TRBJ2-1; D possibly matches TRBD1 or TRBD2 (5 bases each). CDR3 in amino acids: CSTIMGWDASSYNEQFF. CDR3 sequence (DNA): TGCAGCACCATAATGGGATGGGACGCCAGCTCCTACAATGAGCAGTTCTTC.